This T cell receptor beta chain is from a study of CD8 T cells in Susac syndrome. An amount of RNA that ranged from 0.5 to 1 ug was reverse transcribed with random hexamers. Amplification of TCR beta CDR3 was carried out by immunoSEQ multiplex PCR, which covered 54 Vbeta and 13 Jbeta segments. TCRdb re-derived calls from the immunoSEQ multiplex PCR reads in MiXCR, one entry per CDR3 protein. This sample has about 49,000 distinct CDR3 sequences; 80% to 95% occur once, and the top ten carry more than 0.45%. In this sample, this clonotype turned up once. Sequencing of TCR beta was performed on blood CD8+ T cells and on blood CD4+ T cells. The sequenced sample consisted of CD8+ T cells from PBMCs. The TCR originated in a human donor in good health.

CDR3 loop: CASSGNRDASYNEQFF. As DNA, the CDR3 is TGTGCCAGCAGCGGAAACCGGGACGCCTCCTACAATGAGCAGTTCTTC. V usage is TRBV9 and J usage is TRBJ2-1; D is perhaps TRBD1 or TRBD2 (5 bases each). CDR1 SGDLS and CDR2 YYNGEE come from the germline V gene. This CDR3 has 16 residues. Trimming took 3 bases from V and 0 from J, leaving 13 bases between them.